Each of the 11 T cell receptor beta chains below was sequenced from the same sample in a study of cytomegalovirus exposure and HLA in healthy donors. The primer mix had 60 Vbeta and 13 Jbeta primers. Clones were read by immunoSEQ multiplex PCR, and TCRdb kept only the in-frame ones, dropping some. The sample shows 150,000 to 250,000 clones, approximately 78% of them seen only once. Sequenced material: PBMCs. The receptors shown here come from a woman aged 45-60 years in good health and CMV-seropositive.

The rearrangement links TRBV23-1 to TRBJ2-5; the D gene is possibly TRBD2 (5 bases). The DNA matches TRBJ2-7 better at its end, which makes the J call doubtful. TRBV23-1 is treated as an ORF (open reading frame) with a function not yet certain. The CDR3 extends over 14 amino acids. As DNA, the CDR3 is TGCGCCAGCAGTCCGGGTTCCGAGGGCTACGAGCAGTACTTC. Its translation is CASSPGSEGYEQYF.

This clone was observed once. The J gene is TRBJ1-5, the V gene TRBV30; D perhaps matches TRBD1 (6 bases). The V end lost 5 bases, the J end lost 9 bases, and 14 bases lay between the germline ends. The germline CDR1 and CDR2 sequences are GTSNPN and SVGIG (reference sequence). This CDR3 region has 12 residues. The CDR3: CAWGQPTGPQHF. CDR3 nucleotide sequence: TGTGCCTGGGGACAGCCGACGGGGCCCCAGCATTTT.

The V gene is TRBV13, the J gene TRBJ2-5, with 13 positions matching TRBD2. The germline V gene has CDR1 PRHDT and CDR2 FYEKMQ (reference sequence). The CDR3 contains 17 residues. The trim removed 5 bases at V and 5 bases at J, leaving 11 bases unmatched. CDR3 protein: CASSPPTSGRAAETQYF. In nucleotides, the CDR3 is TGTGCCAGCAGCCCCCCAACTAGCGGGAGGGCCGCGGAGACCCAGTACTTC.

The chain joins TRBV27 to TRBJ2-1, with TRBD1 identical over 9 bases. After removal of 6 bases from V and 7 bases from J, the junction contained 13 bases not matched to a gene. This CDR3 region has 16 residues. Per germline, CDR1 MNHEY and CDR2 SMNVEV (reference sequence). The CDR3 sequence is CASRPLTGGISNEQFF. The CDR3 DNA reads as TGTGCCAGCAGACCCCTGACAGGGGGAATTTCGAATGAGCAGTTCTTC.

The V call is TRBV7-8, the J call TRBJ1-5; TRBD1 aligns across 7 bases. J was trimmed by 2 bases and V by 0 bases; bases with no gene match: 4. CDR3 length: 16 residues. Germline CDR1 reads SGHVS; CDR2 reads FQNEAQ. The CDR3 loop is CASSLAGQGGNQPQHF. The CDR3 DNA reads TGTGCCAGCAGCTTAGCGGGGCAGGGGGGCAATCAGCCCCAGCATTTT.

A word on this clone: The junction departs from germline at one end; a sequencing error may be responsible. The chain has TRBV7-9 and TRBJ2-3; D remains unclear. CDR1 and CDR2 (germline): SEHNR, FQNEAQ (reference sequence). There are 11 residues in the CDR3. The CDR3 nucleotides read TGTTCCAGCAGCTCCCAGGTCCAGCAGTATTTT. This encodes CSSSSQVQQYF.

CDR3 sequence (DNA): TGTGCCACGGGGGGAGGGGGACAAGAGACCCAGTACTTC. It specifies CATGGGGQETQYF. The V gene is TRBV7-9, the J gene TRBJ2-5, with D possibly TRBD2 on 7 matching bases. Trimming left V 10 bases short and J 2 bases short, with 14 bases between. CDR1 is SEHNR and CDR2 is FQNEAQ in the germline V gene (reference sequence). The CDR3 length is 13 residues. The full variable domain, in which reference TRBV7-9 and TRBJ2-5 provide the parts outside the CDR3, is DTGVSQNPRHKITKRGQNVTFRCDPISEHNRLYWYRQTLGQGPEFLTYFQNEAQLEKSRLLSDRFSAERPKGSFSTLEIQRTEQGDSAMYLCATGGGGQETQYFGPGTRLLVL.

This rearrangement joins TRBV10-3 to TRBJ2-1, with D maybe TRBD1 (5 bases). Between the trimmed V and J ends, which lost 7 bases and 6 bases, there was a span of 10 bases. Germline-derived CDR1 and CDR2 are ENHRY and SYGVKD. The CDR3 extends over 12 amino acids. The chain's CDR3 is CAITDTINEQFF. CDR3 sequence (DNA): TGTGCCATCACGGACACGATCAATGAGCAGTTCTTC.

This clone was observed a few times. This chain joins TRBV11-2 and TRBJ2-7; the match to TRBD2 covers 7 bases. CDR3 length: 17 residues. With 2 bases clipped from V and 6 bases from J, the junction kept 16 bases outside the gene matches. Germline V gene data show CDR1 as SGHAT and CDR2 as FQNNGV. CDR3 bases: TGTGCCAGCAGCTTAACCCGGCAACGAGCGGGACTTGCCGAGCAGTACTTC. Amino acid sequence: CASSLTRQRAGLAEQYF.

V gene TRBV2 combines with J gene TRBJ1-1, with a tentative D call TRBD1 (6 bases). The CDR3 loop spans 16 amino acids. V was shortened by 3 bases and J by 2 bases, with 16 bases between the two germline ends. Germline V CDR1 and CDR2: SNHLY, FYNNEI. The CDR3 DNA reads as TGTGCCAGCAGTGAGTGGGACACCGTTTCTAACACTGAAGCTTTCTTT. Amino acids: CASSEWDTVSNTEAFF. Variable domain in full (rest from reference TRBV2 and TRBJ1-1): EPEVTQTPSHQVTQMGQEVILRCVPISNHLYFYWYRQILGQKVEFLVSFYNNEISEKSEIFDDQFSVERPDGSNFTLKIRSTKLEDSAMYFCASSEWDTVSNTEAFFGQGTRLTVV.

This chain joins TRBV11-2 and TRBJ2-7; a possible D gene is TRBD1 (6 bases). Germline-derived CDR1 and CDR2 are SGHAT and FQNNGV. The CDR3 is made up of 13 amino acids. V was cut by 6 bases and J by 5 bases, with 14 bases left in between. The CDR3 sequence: CASRLKQGHEQYF. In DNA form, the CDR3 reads TGTGCCAGCAGACTTAAACAGGGCCACGAGCAGTACTTC.